The present T cell receptor beta chain was sequenced within a study of CD8 T cells in Susac syndrome. With random hexamers, reverse transcription was performed on about 0.5 to 1 ug of RNA. Coverage of TCR beta CDR3 amplification by immunoSEQ multiplex PCR extended to 54 Vbeta and 13 Jbeta. TCRdb processed the immunoSEQ multiplex PCR reads anew with MiXCR; each CDR3 protein has one entry. The repertoire holds some 300,000 distinct CDR3 sequences, with 70% to 90% as singletons. Germline values: CDR1 SQVTM, CDR2 ANQGSEA. This CDR3 has 13 amino acids. The V gene lost 1 base and the J gene lost 3 bases, with 9 bases spanning the gap. In blood CD8+ and CD4+ T cells, TCR beta underwent sequencing. TEMRA cells were FACS-enriched and CD8+ and CD4+ T cells negatively isolated.

Sequenced material: CD8+ T cells from PBMCs. The rearrangement joins TRBV29-1 to TRBJ2-5; D gene ambiguous. The sequence derives from a human donor with multiple sclerosis. The CDR3 bases are TGCAGCGTTGAAGGCTGGCAGAAAGAGACCCAGTACTTC. Translating it yields CSVEGWQKETQYF.